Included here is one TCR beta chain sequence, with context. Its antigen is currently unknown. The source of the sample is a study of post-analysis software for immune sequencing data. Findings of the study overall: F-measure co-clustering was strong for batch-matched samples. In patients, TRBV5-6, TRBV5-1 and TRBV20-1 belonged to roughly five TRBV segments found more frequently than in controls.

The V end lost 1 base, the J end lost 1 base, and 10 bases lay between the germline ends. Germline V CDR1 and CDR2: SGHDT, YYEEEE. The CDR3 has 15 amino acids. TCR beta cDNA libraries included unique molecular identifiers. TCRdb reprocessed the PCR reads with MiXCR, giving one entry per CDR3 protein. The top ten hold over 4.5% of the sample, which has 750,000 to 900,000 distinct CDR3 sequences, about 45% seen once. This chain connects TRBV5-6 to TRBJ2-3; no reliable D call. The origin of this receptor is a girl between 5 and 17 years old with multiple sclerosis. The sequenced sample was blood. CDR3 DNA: TGTGCCAGCAGCTTGACCAGACCTGGCACAGATACGCAGTATTTT. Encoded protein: CASSLTRPGTDTQYF.